Here is one T cell receptor beta chain with its context. This sample is part of a study of blood T cell repertoires in COVID-19. Study context: Acute-phase and convalescent COVID-19 samples originated in the United States, Italy and Spain. T cells, B-cell-depleted T cells, or PBMCs provided the cDNA or gDNA that served as material.

Authors' data handling: It was from reference gene primer amplification that nucleated cell counts were estimated. Repertoires were generated with immunoSEQ multiplex PCR, while TCRdb's copy carries only in-frame clones and drops some. V, J and clone size derive from that table, while D and trimming were established from the DNA sequence. The sample lists under 200,000 clones; 80% to 90% were seen once. V lost 0 bases to trimming and J lost 2 bases, with 10 bases between them. This CDR3 has 15 residues. Germline values: CDR1 SGHTS, CDR2 YDEGEE. The source is a woman between 70 and 85 years old with acute or convalescent COVID-19. The chain employs TRBV5-8 and TRBJ2-3; tentatively, D is TRBD2 (6 bases). Sequences were obtained from peripheral blood. CDR3 region: CASSLDSGLTDTQYF. The CDR3 bases are TGTGCCAGCAGCTTGGATAGCGGCCTCACAGATACGCAGTATTTT.